The T cell receptor (beta chain) described here comes from a study of blood T cell repertoires in COVID-19. Study information: There were acute and convalescent COVID-19 samples, and they came from the United States, Italy and Spain.

In the authors' methods: Reference gene primers were amplified, and this amplification served to estimate nucleated cell counts. Generated by immunoSEQ multiplex PCR, the TCRdb table keeps only in-frame clones and is missing some. V, J and clone size are those of that table, while D and trimming were read from the DNA. The table shows 200,000 to 300,000 clones, with 70% to 90% occurring only once. Germline V lookup: CDR1 DFQATT, CDR2 SNEGSKA (reference sequence). V gave up 3 bases and J gave up 6 bases, with 8 bases separating them. The CDR3 sequence is 11 residues long. Material for sequencing was peripheral blood. This chain uses TRBV20-1 with TRBJ1-2, with D perhaps TRBD1 (5 bases). This TCR came from a woman aged 60-75 years with COVID-19, enrolled during active disease. This CDR3 reads CSASLGDGYTF. In DNA, the CDR3 is TGCAGTGCTAGTTTAGGGGATGGCTACACCTTC.